The rows below give T cell receptor beta chains drawn from one sample of a study of shared clonotypes between healthy human individuals. The protocol was immunoSEQ multiplex PCR, while the TCRdb copy is restricted to in-frame clones and leaves out a portion. The data show approximately 1.9 million clones, with just under 95% seen just once and about 1.6% held by the top ten. The sample taken for sequencing was naive CD8+ T cells from PBMCs. The receptors here all came from a man younger than 35 in good health. Some clones in this sample may be carry-over from other donors' samples. The CDR3 runs from the conserved cysteine through the conserved F or W. D genes are given only for firm matches. Not every row has a clone size; where given, it reads once, few, many or a size class.

j_gene,abundance,v_gene,d_gene,CDR3aa,CDR3nt
TRBJ2-7,.,TRBV19,.,CASSIGGLGQRRSYEQYF,TGTGCCAGTTCTATTGGAGGGTTGGGACAGAGAAGATCCTACGAGCAGTACTTC
TRBJ2-7,.,TRBV21-1,.,CASSKFGQVYEQYF,TGTGCCAGCAGCAAATTCGGACAGGTCTACGAGCAGTACTTC
TRBJ1-2,once,TRBV28,.,CASRGRTNYGYTF,TGTGCCAGCAGGGGACGGACCAACTATGGCTACACCTTC
TRBJ2-7,.,TRBV27,.,CASSLVPESYEQYF,TGTGCCAGCAGTTTAGTGCCGGAGTCCTACGAGCAGTACTTC
TRBJ2-7,.,TRBV18,TRBD2,CASSPALLTAGPPIEQYF,TGTGCCAGCTCACCAGCACTACTCACAGCGGGGCCCCCCATCGAGCAGTACTTC
TRBJ1-2,.,TRBV10-3,.,CAILEGYGYTF,TGTGCCATACTGGAAGGCTATGGCTACACCTTC
TRBJ1-1,.,TRBV28,.,CASSFTGGNTEAFF,TGTGCCAGCAGTTTTACGGGGGGGAACACTGAAGCTTTCTTT
TRBJ2-1,.,TRBV7-6,.,CASSPRLGFYNEQFF,TGTGCCAGCAGCCCCCGGTTAGGGTTCTACAATGAGCAGTTCTTC
TRBJ2-5,.,TRBV9,TRBD1,CASSVTGGAETQYF,TGTGCCAGCAGCGTGACAGGGGGCGCGGAGACCCAGTACTTC
TRBJ1-2,.,TRBV27,.,CASRLGQSYGYTF,TGTGCCAGCAGGTTAGGACAGTCCTATGGCTACACCTTC
TRBJ2-2,once,TRBV4-3,.,CASSQNGPYAGTGELFF,TGCGCCAGCAGCCAAAATGGCCCGTATGCGGGGACCGGGGAGCTGTTTTTT
TRBJ2-3,.,TRBV7-9,.,CASSSITDTQYF,TGTGCCAGCAGCTCTATCACAGATACGCAGTATTTT
TRBJ2-7,.,TRBV14,.,CASSQDRGTPKYF,TGTGCCAGCAGCCAAGATCGGGGTACGCCCAAGTACTTC
TRBJ2-2,once,TRBV25-1,.,CAIGTVHRELFF,TGTGCCATAGGGACGGTCCACCGGGAGCTGTTTTTT
TRBJ1-5,.,TRBV6-5,TRBD1,CASSLTQGAGQPQHF,TGTGCCAGCAGCTTGACTCAGGGGGCCGGTCAGCCCCAGCATTTT
TRBJ1-5,.,TRBV9,TRBD1,CASSETGNSNQPQHF,TGTGCCAGCAGCGAGACAGGGAATAGCAATCAGCCCCAGCATTTT
TRBJ1-1,.,TRBV7-9,.,CASSVEGLTTFF,TGTGCCAGCAGCGTTGAAGGTTTGACGACTTTCTTT
TRBJ1-2,.,TRBV11-2,.,CASSLAQGRGDGYTF,TGTGCCAGCAGCTTAGCCCAGGGCAGAGGCGATGGCTACACCTTC
TRBJ2-7,.,TRBV27,TRBD1,CASSLMGQRHYEQYF,TGTGCCAGCAGTTTAATGGGACAGCGTCACTACGAGCAGTACTTC
TRBJ2-5,.,TRBV29-1,.,CSVLGGPETQYF,TGCAGCGTTCTCGGGGGGCCAGAGACCCAGTACTTC
TRBJ2-1,.,TRBV10-3,TRBD1,CAISEKPGQKGYNEQFF,TGTGCCATCAGTGAGAAACCGGGACAGAAAGGCTACAATGAGCAGTTCTTC
TRBJ2-5,.,TRBV7-6,TRBD1,CASSLDRGWGETQYF,TGTGCCAGCAGCTTAGACAGGGGGTGGGGAGAGACCCAGTACTTC
TRBJ2-7,once,TRBV28,.,CASSYRPAYEQYF,TGTGCCAGCAGTTACAGGCCTGCCTACGAGCAGTACTTC
TRBJ2-3,.,TRBV27,.,CASSFVAGGRNTQYF,TGTGCCAGCAGTTTTGTCGCAGGGGGGCGGAATACGCAGTATTTT
TRBJ2-7,.,TRBV5-5,TRBD1,CASSTTGAPTYEQYF,TGTGCCAGCAGCACCACAGGGGCGCCGACCTACGAGCAGTACTTC
TRBJ1-1,few,TRBV30,.,CAWKALRDTEAFF,TGTGCCTGGAAGGCACTTAGGGATACTGAAGCTTTCTTT
TRBJ1-5,.,TRBV27,.,CASGYIGGSNQPQHF,TGTGCCAGCGGCTACATCGGCGGGAGCAATCAGCCCCAGCATTTT
TRBJ1-1,few,TRBV9,.,CASSPPNTEAFF,TGTGCCAGCAGCCCCCCGAACACTGAAGCTTTCTTT
TRBJ2-1,.,TRBV13,.,CASIPLEQFF,TGTGCCAGCATCCCCCTAGAGCAGTTCTTC
TRBJ2-4,.,TRBV6-1,.,CASSEPEGVRAKNIQYF,TGTGCCAGCAGTGAACCGGAGGGCGTCCGAGCCAAAAACATTCAGTACTTC
TRBJ2-7,.,TRBV15,.,CATSDKGALPEQYF,TGTGCCACCAGCGACAAAGGGGCCCTCCCCGAGCAGTACTTC
TRBJ2-7,.,TRBV28,TRBD2,CASSSPTEREGLYEQYF,TGTGCCAGCAGTTCCCCCACTGAGCGGGAGGGCCTCTACGAGCAGTACTTC
TRBJ2-1,.,TRBV28,TRBD2,CASSLMASGSGRGEQFF,TGTGCCAGCAGTTTAATGGCTAGCGGGAGCGGGCGGGGTGAGCAGTTCTTC
TRBJ2-2,.,TRBV5-1,TRBD1,CASSQLRDRGTGELFF,TGCGCCAGCAGCCAACTCCGGGACAGGGGCACCGGGGAGCTGTTTTTT
TRBJ2-5,.,TRBV11-2,.,CASSLGWALIQETQYF,TGTGCCAGCAGCTTAGGGTGGGCATTGATCCAAGAGACCCAGTACTTC
TRBJ2-7,once,TRBV5-1,.,CASSLASTFYAGPSYEQYF,TGCGCCAGCAGCTTGGCCTCTACATTCTACGCGGGGCCTTCCTACGAGCAGTACTTC
TRBJ2-1,.,TRBV4-2,TRBD1,CASSQDWGTGANEQFF,TGTGCCAGCAGCCAAGATTGGGGGACAGGGGCCAATGAGCAGTTCTTC
TRBJ2-3,.,TRBV28,TRBD2,CASSPLAGGPTDTQYF,TGTGCCAGCAGCCCGCTGGCGGGAGGGCCCACAGATACGCAGTATTTT
TRBJ2-7,.,TRBV30,.,CAWSVSGAYEQYF,TGTGCCTGGAGTGTATCAGGGGCCTACGAGCAGTACTTC
TRBJ1-5,.,TRBV5-4,.,CASSRLHQPQHF,TGTGCCAGCAGCCGCCTACATCAGCCCCAGCATTTT
TRBJ2-2,.,TRBV28,TRBD2,CASSLKAGGGTGELFF,TGTGCCAGCAGTTTAAAGGCGGGAGGGGGCACCGGGGAGCTGTTTTTT
TRBJ1-1,.,TRBV4-1,.,CASSQVLGTEAFF,TGCGCCAGCAGCCAAGTCTTGGGCACTGAAGCTTTCTTT
TRBJ2-7,.,TRBV5-6,TRBD1,CASSFGTGTYSQYF,TGTGCCAGCAGCTTCGGGACAGGGACCTATTCGCAGTACTTC
TRBJ2-7,.,TRBV5-1,TRBD1,CASSRDRAYEQYF,TGCGCCAGCAGCAGGGACAGAGCCTACGAGCAGTACTTC
TRBJ2-5,.,TRBV6-5,.,CASSYRETQYF,TGTGCCAGCAGTTACCGAGAGACCCAGTACTTC
TRBJ2-7,.,TRBV6-8,TRBD1,CASSYTTGGTGDEQYF,TGTGCCAGCAGTTACACCACCGGGGGGACAGGGGACGAGCAGTACTTC
TRBJ2-1,.,TRBV10-3,.,CAIMDPGVLGEQFF,TGTGCGATCATGGACCCGGGGGTTTTGGGTGAGCAGTTCTTC
TRBJ1-2,.,TRBV19,TRBD1,CASVGQGNGYTF,TGTGCCAGTGTGGGACAGGGTAATGGCTACACCTTC
TRBJ2-1,.,TRBV27,TRBD1,CASSPGQGANNEQFF,TGTGCCAGCAGTCCGGGACAGGGGGCGAACAATGAGCAGTTCTTC
TRBJ2-7,.,TRBV9,.,CASSDLRDEQYF,TGTGCCAGCAGCGACCTCAGGGACGAGCAGTACTTC
TRBJ1-1,.,TRBV27,.,CASSHGTDEAFF,TGTGCCAGCAGTCACGGGACCGATGAAGCTTTCTTT
TRBJ2-1,.,TRBV29-1,.,CSVEQGGSNEQFF,TGCAGCGTTGAACAGGGTGGTAGCAATGAGCAGTTCTTC
TRBJ1-3,.,TRBV15,.,CATSPAAWGPGNTIYF,TGTGCCACCAGCCCTGCAGCGTGGGGCCCTGGAAACACCATATATTTT
TRBJ2-2,.,TRBV10-3,TRBD1,CAIRNGTGNTGELFF,TGTGCCATCAGGAATGGGACAGGGAACACCGGGGAGCTGTTTTTT